A single T cell receptor beta chain is shown here with its context. Repertoires were generated with immunoSEQ multiplex PCR, while TCRdb's copy carries only in-frame clones and drops some. The repertoire has more than 65,000 clones, 80% to 95% of them found once; the top ten carry approximately 0.44%. This specimen belongs to a study of T cell changes during pregnancy in multiple sclerosis. The CDR3 spans 12 residues. V was trimmed by 7 bases and J by 7 bases, leaving 11 bases between them. Germline V gene lookup returns CDR1 MNHNY and CDR2 SVGAGI (reference sequence). Sample: CD4+ T cells from peripheral blood mononuclear cells, taken before pregnancy. This chain links TRBV6-6 with TRBJ2-1, with D perhaps TRBD2 (5 bases). The TCR was taken from a female donor with multiple sclerosis, enrolled in a pregnancy study. CDR3 bases: TGTGCCAGCACTACGAGGGAGAATGAGCAGTTCTTC. Encoded protein: CASTTRENEQFF.